This T cell receptor (beta chain) originates from a study of Ad26.COV2.S vaccination and SARS-CoV-2 variants. Study-wide background: Ad26.COV2.S given intramuscularly, once or twice 56 days apart. Study-level results: Substantial breadth was reportedly displayed by spike-specific CD8+ and CD4+ T cell responses after vaccination.

CDR3 length equals 14 residues. V was pared by 2 bases and J by 5 bases, with 5 bases of the junction left unmatched. The germline gives CDR1 SGHKS, CDR2 YYEKEE (reference sequence). Indicated treatment: about 20 received Ad26.COV2.S at low or high dose, single or two shots; roughly five received placebo; per-sample allocation not given. The study sampled participants on day 63 after the first vaccine or placebo injection. Method: immunoSEQ multiplex PCR; TCRdb's copy keeps in-frame clones and lacks some. The sample records about 680,000 clones, 89% being singletons. As for this clone: Its antigen is still unknown.

The chain recombines TRBV5-5 with TRBJ1-1, with 8 bases aligning to TRBD1. This clonotype was obtained from a person aged 18-60 years who received the Ad26.COV2.S COVID-19 vaccine or a placebo. The sequenced sample was peripheral blood, obtained in a trial of Ad26.COV2.S vaccine versus placebo. The CDR3 DNA sequence: TGTGCCAGCAGCTTACAGGGGGAAAAAACTGAAGCTTTCTTT. The encoded protein is CASSLQGEKTEAFF.